This T cell receptor beta chain emerged from a study of response to subunit inactivated influenza vaccine. Broader study findings: After each seasonal influenza vaccination, few new T cells are recruited, the authors suggested.

As for this clonotype: Its antigen is not identified.

Germline CDR1 and CDR2: LGHNA and YSLEER. The germline V and J ends were trimmed by 4 bases and 0 bases, with 14 bases remaining between them. CDR3 length: 16 amino acids. TCRdb processed the RT-PCR reads anew with MiXCR; each CDR3 protein has one entry. This table holds approximately 310,000 distinct CDR3 sequences, 20% to 25% found once. This chain joins TRBV4-3 and TRBJ2-3; D might be TRBD1 or TRBD2, each matching 5 bases. The sequence was obtained from a man aged 45 to 70 who received an inactivated influenza vaccine. The sequenced sample was PBMCs from blood, obtained 21 months after vaccination. CDR3 amino acids: CASSPSPGPSTDTQYF. The CDR3 DNA reads as TGCGCCAGCAGCCCTTCTCCGGGACCTAGCACAGATACGCAGTATTTT.